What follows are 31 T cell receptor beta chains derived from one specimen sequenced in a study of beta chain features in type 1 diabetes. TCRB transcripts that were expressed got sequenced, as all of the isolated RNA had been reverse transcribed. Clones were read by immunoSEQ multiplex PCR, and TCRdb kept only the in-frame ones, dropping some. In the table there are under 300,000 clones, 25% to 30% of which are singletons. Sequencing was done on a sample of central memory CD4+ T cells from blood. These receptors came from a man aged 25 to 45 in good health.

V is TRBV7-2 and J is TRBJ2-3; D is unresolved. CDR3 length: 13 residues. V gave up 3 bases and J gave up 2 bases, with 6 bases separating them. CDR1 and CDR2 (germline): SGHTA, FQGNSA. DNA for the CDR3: TGTGCCAGCAGCTTGGGCCTCACAGATACGCAGTATTTT. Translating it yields CASSLGLTDTQYF.

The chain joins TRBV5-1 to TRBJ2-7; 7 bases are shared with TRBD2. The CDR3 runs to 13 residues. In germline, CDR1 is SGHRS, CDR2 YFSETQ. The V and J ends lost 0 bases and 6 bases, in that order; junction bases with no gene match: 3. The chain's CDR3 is CASSLDGGGEQYF. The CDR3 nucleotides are TGCGCCAGCAGCTTGGACGGCGGGGGCGAGCAGTACTTC.

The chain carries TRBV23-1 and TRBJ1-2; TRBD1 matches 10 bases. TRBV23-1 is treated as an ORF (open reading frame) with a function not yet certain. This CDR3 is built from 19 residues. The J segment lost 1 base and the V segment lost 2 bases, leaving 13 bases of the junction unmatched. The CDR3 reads CASSQGTGDLSTINYGYTF. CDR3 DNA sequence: TGCGCCAGCAGTCAAGGGACAGGGGACCTCTCTACTATTAACTATGGCTACACCTTC.

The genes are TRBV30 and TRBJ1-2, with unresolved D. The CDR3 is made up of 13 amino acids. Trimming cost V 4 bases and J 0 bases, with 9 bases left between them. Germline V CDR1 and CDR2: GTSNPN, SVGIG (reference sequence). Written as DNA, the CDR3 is TGTGCCTGGATGTTCTCAGCTAACTATGGCTACACCTTC. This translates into CAWMFSANYGYTF.

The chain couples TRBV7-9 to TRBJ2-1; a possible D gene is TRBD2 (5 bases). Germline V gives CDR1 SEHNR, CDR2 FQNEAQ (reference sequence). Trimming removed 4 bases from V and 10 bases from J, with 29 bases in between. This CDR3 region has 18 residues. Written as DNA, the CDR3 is TGTGCCAGCAGCTATAAGAGAACGGGATCCGAAGTTGGGGTGGAGCAGTTCTTC. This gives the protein CASSYKRTGSEVGVEQFF. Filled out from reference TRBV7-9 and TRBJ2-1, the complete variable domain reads DTGVSQNPRHKITKRGQNVTFRCDPISEHNRLYWYRQTLGQGPEFLTYFQNEAQLEKSRLLSDRFSAERPKGSFSTLEIQRTEQGDSAMYLCASSYKRTGSEVGVEQFFGPGTRLTVL.

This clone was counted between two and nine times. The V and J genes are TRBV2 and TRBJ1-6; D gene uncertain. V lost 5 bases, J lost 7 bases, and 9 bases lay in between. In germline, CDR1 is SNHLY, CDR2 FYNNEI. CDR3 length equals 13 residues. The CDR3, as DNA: TGTGCCAGCAGTTTCAGTGAAAATTCACCCCTCCACTTT. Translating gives CASSFSENSPLHF.

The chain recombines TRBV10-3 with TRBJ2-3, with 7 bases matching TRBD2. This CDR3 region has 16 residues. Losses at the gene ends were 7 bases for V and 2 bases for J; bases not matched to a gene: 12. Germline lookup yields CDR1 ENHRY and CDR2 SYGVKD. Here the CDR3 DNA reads TGTGCCATCAAGTCCAGCGGGACCCTTCCCACAGATACGCAGTATTTT. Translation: CAIKSSGTLPTDTQYF.

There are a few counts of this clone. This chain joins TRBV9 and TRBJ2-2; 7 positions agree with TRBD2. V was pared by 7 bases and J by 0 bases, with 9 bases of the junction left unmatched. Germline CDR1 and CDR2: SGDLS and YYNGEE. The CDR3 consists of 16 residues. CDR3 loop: CASGRGGQTNTGELFF. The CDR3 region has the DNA TGTGCCAGCGGGAGGGGAGGCCAAACGAACACCGGGGAGCTGTTTTTT.

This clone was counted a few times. The DNA of the CDR3 is TGTGCCAGCAGCCCCGGGACTCTAAGCTCCTACAATGAGCAGTTCTTC. Amino acids: CASSPGTLSSYNEQFF. The chain carries TRBV2 and TRBJ2-1; tentative D call: TRBD2 (6 bases). Trimming took 6 bases from V and 0 from J, leaving 15 bases between them. The CDR3 sequence is 16 residues long. Germline V gene sequence: CDR1 SNHLY, CDR2 FYNNEI.

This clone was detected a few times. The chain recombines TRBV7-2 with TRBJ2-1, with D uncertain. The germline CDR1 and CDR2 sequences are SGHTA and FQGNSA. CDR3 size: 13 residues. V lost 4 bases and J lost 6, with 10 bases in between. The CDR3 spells CASSWARRNEQFF. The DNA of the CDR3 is TGTGCCAGCAGCTGGGCTAGACGCAATGAGCAGTTCTTC.

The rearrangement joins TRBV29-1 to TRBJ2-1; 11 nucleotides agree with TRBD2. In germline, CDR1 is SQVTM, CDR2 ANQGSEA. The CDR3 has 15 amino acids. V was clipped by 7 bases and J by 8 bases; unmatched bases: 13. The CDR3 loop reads CSAASGTSGSDEQFF. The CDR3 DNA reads TGCAGCGCAGCGTCCGGCACTAGCGGGAGCGATGAGCAGTTCTTC.

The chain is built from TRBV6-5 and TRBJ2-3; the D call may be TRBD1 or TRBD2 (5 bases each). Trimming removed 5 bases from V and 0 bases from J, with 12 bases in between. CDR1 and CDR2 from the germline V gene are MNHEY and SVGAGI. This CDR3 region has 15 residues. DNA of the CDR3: TGTGCCAGCAGTGGGGACGCACCTAGCACAGATACGCAGTATTTT. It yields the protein CASSGDAPSTDTQYF.

The DNA for the CDR3 is TGTGCCACCAGCAGAGACATGCAGGGGGGCCAGCCCCAGCATTTT. Amino acid sequence: CATSRDMQGGQPQHF. This chain joins TRBV15 and TRBJ1-5; 7 bases map to TRBD1. CDR1 and CDR2 (germline): LNHNV, YYDKDF (reference sequence). The CDR3 is 15 residues long. J lost 7 bases, V lost 0 bases, and 6 bases had no gene match. The complete variable domain, with remaining parts taken from reference TRBV15 and TRBJ1-5, reads DAMVIQNPRYQVTQFGKPVTLSCSQTLNHNVMYWYQQKSSQAPKLLFHYYDKDFNNEADTPDNFQSRRPNTSFCFLDIRSPGLGDTAMYLCATSRDMQGGQPQHFGDGTRLSIL.

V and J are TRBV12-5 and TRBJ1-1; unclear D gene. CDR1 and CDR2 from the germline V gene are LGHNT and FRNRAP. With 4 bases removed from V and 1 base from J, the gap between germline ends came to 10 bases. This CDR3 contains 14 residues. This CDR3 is CASGSGVPNTEAFF. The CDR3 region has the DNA TGTGCTAGTGGTTCTGGGGTTCCGAACACTGAAGCTTTCTTT.

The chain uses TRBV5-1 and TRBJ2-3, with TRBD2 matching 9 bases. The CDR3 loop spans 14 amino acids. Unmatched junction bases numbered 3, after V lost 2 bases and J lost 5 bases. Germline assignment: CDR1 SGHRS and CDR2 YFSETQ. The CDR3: CASSFSGREDTQYF. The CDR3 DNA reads TGCGCCAGCAGCTTTAGCGGGAGAGAAGATACGCAGTATTTT.

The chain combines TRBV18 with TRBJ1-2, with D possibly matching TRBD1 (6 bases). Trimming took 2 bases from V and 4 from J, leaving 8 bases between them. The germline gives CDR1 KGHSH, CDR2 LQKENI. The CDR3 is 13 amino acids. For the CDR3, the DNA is TGTGCCAGCTCACCAGGGGGCGCCTATGGCTACACCTTC. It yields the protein CASSPGGAYGYTF.

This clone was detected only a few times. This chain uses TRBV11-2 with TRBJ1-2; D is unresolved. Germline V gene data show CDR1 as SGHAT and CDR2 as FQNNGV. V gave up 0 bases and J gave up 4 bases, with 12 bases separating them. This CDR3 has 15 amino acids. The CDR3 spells CASSLDDSPSYGYTF. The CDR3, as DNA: TGTGCCAGCAGCTTAGACGACTCACCGAGCTATGGCTACACCTTC.

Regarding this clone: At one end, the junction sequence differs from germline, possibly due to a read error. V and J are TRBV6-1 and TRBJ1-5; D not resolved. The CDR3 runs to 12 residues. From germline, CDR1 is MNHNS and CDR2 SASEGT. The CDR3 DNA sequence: TGTACCAGCAGTAACAGACTTCAGCCCCAGCATTTT. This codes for CTSSNRLQPQHF.

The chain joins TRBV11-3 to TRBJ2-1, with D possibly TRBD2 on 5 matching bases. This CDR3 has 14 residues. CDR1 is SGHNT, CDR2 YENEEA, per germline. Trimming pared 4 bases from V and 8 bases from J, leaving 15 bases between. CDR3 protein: CASSSTAGSHEQFF. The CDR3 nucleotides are TGTGCCAGCAGCTCCACTGCGGGTAGCCATGAGCAGTTCTTC. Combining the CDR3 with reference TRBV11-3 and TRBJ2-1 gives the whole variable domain EAGVVQSPRYKIIEKKQPVAFWCNPISGHNTLYWYLQNLGQGPELLIRYENEEAVDDSQLPKDRFSAERLKGVDSTLKIQPAELGDSAVYLCASSSTAGSHEQFFGPGTRLTVL.

CDR3 amino acids: CASSADRVQPQHF. CDR3 in DNA: TGTGCCAGCAGCGCCGACAGGGTTCAGCCCCAGCATTTT. V usage is TRBV7-2 and J usage is TRBJ1-5; 7 bases line up with TRBD1. The CDR3 loop spans 13 amino acids. The V and J ends lost 5 bases and 6 bases, in that order; junction bases with no gene match: 4. Germline CDR1 SGHTA, CDR2 FQGNSA.

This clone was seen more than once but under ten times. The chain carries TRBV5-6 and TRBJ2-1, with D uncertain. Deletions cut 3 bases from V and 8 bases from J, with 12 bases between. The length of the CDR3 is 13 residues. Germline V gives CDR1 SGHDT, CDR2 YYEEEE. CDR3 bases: TGTGCCAGCAGCTCACAAGGTGTGTATGAGCAGTTCTTC. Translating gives CASSSQGVYEQFF.

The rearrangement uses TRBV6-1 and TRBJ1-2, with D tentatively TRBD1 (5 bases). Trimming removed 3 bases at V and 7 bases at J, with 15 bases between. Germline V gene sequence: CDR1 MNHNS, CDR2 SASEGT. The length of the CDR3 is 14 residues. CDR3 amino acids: CASSDQGGWGGYTF. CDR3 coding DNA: TGTGCCAGCAGTGACCAGGGAGGGTGGGGTGGCTACACCTTC.

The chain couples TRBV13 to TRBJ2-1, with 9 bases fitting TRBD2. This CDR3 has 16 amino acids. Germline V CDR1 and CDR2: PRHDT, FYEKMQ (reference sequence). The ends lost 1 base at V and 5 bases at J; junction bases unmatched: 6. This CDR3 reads CASSLEAGGVHNEQFF. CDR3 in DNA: TGTGCCAGCAGCTTAGAGGCGGGAGGGGTCCACAATGAGCAGTTCTTC.

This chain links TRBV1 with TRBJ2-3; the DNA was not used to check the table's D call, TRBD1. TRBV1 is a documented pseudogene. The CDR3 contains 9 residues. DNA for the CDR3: TGCACCAGCCACAGGGCTGGGTATTTT. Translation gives CTSHRAGYF.

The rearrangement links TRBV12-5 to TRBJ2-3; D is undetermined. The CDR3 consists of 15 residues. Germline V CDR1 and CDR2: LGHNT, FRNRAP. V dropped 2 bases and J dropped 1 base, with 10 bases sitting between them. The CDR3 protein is CASGLSRTGTDTQYF. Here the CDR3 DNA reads TGTGCTAGTGGTTTGTCCCGGACGGGCACAGATACGCAGTATTTT.

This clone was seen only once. CDR3 sequence (DNA): TGTGCCAGCAGTGAAGGACGGTTTTTCAAAAACATTCAGTACTTC. This sequence encodes CASSEGRFFKNIQYF. The V call is TRBV28, the J call TRBJ2-4; no clear D gene. The CDR3 runs to 15 residues. V was trimmed by 5 bases and J by 3 bases, leaving 14 bases between them. The germline CDR1 and CDR2 sequences are MDHEN and SYDVKM.

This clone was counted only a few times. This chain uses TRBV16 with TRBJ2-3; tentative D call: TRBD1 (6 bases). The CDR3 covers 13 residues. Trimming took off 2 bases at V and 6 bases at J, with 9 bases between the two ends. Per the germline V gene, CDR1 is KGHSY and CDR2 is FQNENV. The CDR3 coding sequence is TGTGCCAGCAGCCAACCCAGGGGTGATACGCAGTATTTT. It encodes CASSQPRGDTQYF.

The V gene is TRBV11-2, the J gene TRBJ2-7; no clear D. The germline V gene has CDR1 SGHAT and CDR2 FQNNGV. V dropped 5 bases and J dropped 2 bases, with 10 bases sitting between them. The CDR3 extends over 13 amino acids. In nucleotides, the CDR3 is TGTGCCAGCAGCCCAACTCACCCCTACGAGCAGTACTTC. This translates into CASSPTHPYEQYF.

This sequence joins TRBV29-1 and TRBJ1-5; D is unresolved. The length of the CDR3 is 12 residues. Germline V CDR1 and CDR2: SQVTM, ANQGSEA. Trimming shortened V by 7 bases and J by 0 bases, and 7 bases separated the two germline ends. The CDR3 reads CSGRNSNQPQHF. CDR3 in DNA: TGCAGCGGACGGAATAGCAATCAGCCCCAGCATTTT. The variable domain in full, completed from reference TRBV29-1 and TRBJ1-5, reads SAVISQKPSRDICQRGTSLTIQCQVDSQVTMMFWYRQQPGQSLTLIATANQGSEATYESGFVIDKFPISRPNLTFSTLTVSNMSPEDSSIYLCSGRNSNQPQHFGDGTRLSIL.

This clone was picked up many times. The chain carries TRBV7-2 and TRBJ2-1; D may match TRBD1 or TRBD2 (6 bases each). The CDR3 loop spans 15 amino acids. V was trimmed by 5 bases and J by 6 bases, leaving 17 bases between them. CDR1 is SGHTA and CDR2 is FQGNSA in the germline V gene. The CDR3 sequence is CASSPQSGAGNEQFF. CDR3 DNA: TGTGCCAGCAGCCCCCAGTCGGGGGCAGGCAATGAGCAGTTCTTC.

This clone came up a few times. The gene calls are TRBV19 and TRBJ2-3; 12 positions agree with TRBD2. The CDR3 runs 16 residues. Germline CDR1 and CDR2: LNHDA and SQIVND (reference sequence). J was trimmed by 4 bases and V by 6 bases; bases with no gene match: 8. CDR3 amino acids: CASSVGLAGKSDTQYF. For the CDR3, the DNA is TGTGCCAGTAGCGTTGGACTAGCGGGGAAGTCAGATACGCAGTATTTT.